This TCR beta chain originates from a study of identical twins. Overall study results and limits: Cross-sectional statistics underpinned the conclusions; the same donors were not followed. Surplus twin overlap in beta out-of-frame sequences was less pronounced.

Germline loops: CDR1 DFQATT, CDR2 SNEGSKA (reference sequence). Trimming shortened V by 0 bases and J by 0 bases, and 8 bases separated the two germline ends. There are 15 residues in the CDR3. Note on this clonotype: No antigen is known for it.

Carrying unique molecular identifiers, the cDNA also gained a universal primer site through template switching. In TCRdb, the 5' RACE reads were re-called with MiXCR into one record per CDR3 protein. This sample has hundreds of thousands of distinct CDR3 sequences, with approximately 8% found just once. Separately, the same data were catalogued under a study of yellow fever vaccine responses in identical twins.

Specimen: memory (CD45RO+) T cells sorted from blood. The receptor was derived from a young woman in good health. This rearrangement joins TRBV20-1 to TRBJ2-2; D call uncertain. CDR3 loop: CSARDTGSNTGELFF. In DNA, the CDR3 is TGCAGTGCTAGAGATACCGGGTCGAACACCGGGGAGCTGTTTTTT.